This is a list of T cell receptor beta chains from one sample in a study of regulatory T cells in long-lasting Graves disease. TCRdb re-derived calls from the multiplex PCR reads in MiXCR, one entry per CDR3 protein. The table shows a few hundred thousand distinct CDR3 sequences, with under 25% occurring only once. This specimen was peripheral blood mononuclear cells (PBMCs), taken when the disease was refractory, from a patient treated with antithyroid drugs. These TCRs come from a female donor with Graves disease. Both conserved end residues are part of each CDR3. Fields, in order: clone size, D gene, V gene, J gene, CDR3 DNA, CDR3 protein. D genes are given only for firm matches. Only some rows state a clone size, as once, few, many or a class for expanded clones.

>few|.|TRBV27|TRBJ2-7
TGTGCCAGCAGGGAACGGGGGGCCCGGCTCGAGCAGTACTTC
CASRERGARLEQYF
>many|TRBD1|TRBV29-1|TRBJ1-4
TGCAGCGTTGGGGGAGGGGGCGGAGGTGAAAAACTGTTTTTT
CSVGGGGGGEKLFF
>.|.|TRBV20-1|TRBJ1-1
TGCAGTGCTAGCAACCGGGGCCTGGACACTGAAGCTTTCTTT
CSASNRGLDTEAFF
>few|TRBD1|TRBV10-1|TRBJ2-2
TGCGCCAGCAGTGAGGACAGGGTGACCGGGGAGCTGTTTTTT
CASSEDRVTGELFF
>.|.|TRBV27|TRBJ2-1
TGTGCCAGCAGCTACGACAGGGAGGGGTACAATGAGCAGTTCTTC
CASSYDREGYNEQFF
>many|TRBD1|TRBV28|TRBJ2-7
TGTGCCAGCAGATTCACGGACAGGGCCTACGAGCAGTACTTC
CASRFTDRAYEQYF
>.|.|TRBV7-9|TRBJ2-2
TGTGCCAGCAGCGTAGCGTTACCGGGGGAGCTGTTTTTT
CASSVALPGELFF
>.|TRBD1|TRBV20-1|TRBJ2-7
TGCAGTACAGGGGTTCGGGAGCAGTACTTC
CSTGVREQYF
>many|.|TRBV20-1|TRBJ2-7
TGCAGTGCTACGGATCGCAGCCGGGACTCCTACGAGCAGTACTTC
CSATDRSRDSYEQYF
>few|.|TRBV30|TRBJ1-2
TGTGCCTGGAGTGTTGAGGACCATGGCTACACCTTC
CAWSVEDHGYTF
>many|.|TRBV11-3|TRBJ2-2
TGTGCCAGCAGCTTAGGGAAGAACACCGGGGAGCTGTTTTTT
CASSLGKNTGELFF
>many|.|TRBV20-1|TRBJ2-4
TGCAGTGCTAGGGAGGGGCTAGCCAAAAACATTCAGTACTTC
CSAREGLAKNIQYF
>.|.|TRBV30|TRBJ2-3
TGTGCCTGGAGTTCCGGGGCGGCCGCCACGACGCAGTATTTT
CAWSSGAAATTQYF
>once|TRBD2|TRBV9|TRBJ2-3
TGTGCCAGCAGCTCCGGACTAGCGGGAGTGTCAGATACGCAGTATTTT
CASSSGLAGVSDTQYF
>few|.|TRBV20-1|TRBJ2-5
TGCAGTGCTAGCGCTTGGGGGGCCGGGCCCGAGACCCAGTACTTC
CSASAWGAGPETQYF
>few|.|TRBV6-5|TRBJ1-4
TGTGCCAGCAGTTACACCCGGTCGTCGAATAATGAAAAACTGTTTTTT
CASSYTRSSNNEKLFF
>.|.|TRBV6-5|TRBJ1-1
TGTGCCCGCAGTTACTCGATGAATATGAACACTGAAGCTTTCTTT
CARSYSMNMNTEAFF
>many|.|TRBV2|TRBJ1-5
TGTGCCAGCAGAGGTCAGGGGCTGGGCAATCAGCCCCAGCATTTT
CASRGQGLGNQPQHF
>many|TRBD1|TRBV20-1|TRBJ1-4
TGCAGTGCTATCCCACAGGGGAATCGTAATGAAAAACTGTTTTTT
CSAIPQGNRNEKLFF
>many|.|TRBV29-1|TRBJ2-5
TGCAGCGTTGCTGGTAGCGTGGAGACCCAGTACTTC
CSVAGSVETQYF
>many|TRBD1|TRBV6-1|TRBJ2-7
TGTGCCAGCAGTACCCCAGGGGGCGGGAACTACGAGCAGTACTTC
CASSTPGGGNYEQYF
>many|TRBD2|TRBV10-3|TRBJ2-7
TGTGCCATCAGTGTGTCTAGCGGGAGCCTTACCCCCGACTTC
CAISVSSGSLTPDF
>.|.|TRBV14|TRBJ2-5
TGTGCCAGCAGCCAGGAGTTACAAGAGACCCAGTACTTC
CASSQELQETQYF
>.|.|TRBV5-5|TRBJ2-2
TGTGCCAGCAGCTTGGGTTTAAGGGATACCGGGGAGCTGTTTTTT
CASSLGLRDTGELFF
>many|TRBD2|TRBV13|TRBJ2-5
TGTGCCAGCAGCTTAGGGACTAGCGAAGAGACCCAGTACTTC
CASSLGTSEETQYF
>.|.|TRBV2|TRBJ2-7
TGTGCCAGCAGTGAAGCGTGGGGGGCCGAGCAGTACTTC
CASSEAWGAEQYF
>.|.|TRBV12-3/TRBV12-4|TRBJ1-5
TGTGCCAGCAGTTTACACCCGTCGGGCACCAGGGATCGGGACTTT
CASSLHPSGTRDRDF
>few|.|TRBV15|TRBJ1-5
TGTGCCACCAGCAGAGACGAGGGTCGGGGGCAGCCCCAGCATTTT
CATSRDEGRGQPQHF
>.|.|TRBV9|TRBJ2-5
TGTGCCAGCAGCGTCTCTTACAGTAACCAAGAGACCCAGTACTTC
CASSVSYSNQETQYF
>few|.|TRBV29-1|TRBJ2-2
TGCAGCGCCCTGGGCGGCACCGGGGAGCTGTTTTTT
CSALGGTGELFF
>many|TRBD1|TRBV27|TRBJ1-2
TGTGCCAGCAGTTATGGGACAGGTAGTGGCTACACCTTC
CASSYGTGSGYTF
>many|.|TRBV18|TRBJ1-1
TGTGCCAGCTCACCTCTACGCACGAACACTGAAGCTTTCTTT
CASSPLRTNTEAFF
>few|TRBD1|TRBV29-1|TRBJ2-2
TGCAGCGTTGAAGGCAGGGGGCGCGGCACCGGGGAGCTGCTTTTT
CSVEGRGRGTGELLF
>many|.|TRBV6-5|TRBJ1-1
TGTGCCAGCAGTTATTCAGGGCATGAAGCTTTCTTT
CASSYSGHEAFF
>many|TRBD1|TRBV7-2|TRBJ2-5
TGTGCCAGCAGCTCGGGACAGGACATTAGCGAAGAGACCCAGTACTTC
CASSSGQDISEETQYF
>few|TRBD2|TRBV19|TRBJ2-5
TGTGCCAGTAGTATAGTTTGGACTAGCGGAGGCCAAGAGACCCAGTACTTC
CASSIVWTSGGQETQYF
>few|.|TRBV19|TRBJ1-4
TGTGCCAGTAGTAGATGGGATGAAAAACTGTTTTTT
CASSRWDEKLFF
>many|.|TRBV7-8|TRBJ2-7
TGTGCCAGCAGCGCACAGACGGACTACGAGCAGTACTTC
CASSAQTDYEQYF
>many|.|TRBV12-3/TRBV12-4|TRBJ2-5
TGTGCCAGCAGATTACAAGAGACCCAGTACTTC
CASRLQETQYF